This T cell receptor beta chain was retrieved from a study of Graves' ophthalmopathy and Graves' hyperthyroidism. The CDR3 has 12 amino acids. Trimming removed 4 bases at V and 7 bases at J, with 13 bases between. Per germline, CDR1 SQVTM and CDR2 ANQGSEA. For repertoire sequencing, the TCR beta CDR3 regions were amplified from RNA transcripts. Following a first-round RT-PCR that used HTBI primers, a second-round multiplex PCR was carried out. Via MiXCR, TCRdb re-called the multiplex PCR reads, giving one row per CDR3 protein. The table lists roughly 1.1 million distinct CDR3 sequences, less than 45% of them singletons. The sample holds many counts of this clonotype.

The gene calls are TRBV29-1 and TRBJ1-2; D is possibly TRBD1 (6 bases). The sequenced sample was peripheral blood or thyroid tissue (not recorded which). This TCR was recovered from an adult man with Graves' hyperthyroidism. The CDR3: CSVGQGNLGYTF. The CDR3 DNA sequence: TGCAGCGTTGGGCAGGGGAATCTTGGCTACACCTTC.